This record covers a single T cell receptor (beta chain). What it binds is unknown. This entry belongs to a study of CD8 T cells in Susac syndrome. Broader study findings: By the study's own acknowledgment, its TCR sequencing and HLA analysis included relatively few individuals. In total CD8+ repertoires, more than 15 Susac-specific public clones were found, and four or five in CD8+ TEMRA repertoires.

An input of about 0.5 to 1 ug of RNA was subjected to reverse transcription using random hexamers. TCR beta CDR3 was amplified by immunoSEQ covering 54 Vbeta and 13 Jbeta. MiXCR was run by TCRdb on the immunoSEQ multiplex PCR reads, yielding one entry per CDR3 protein. The table has 120,000 or so distinct CDR3 sequences, approximately 96% seen once. V lost 2 bases, J lost 3 bases, and 8 bases lay in between. The CDR3 is 13 residues long. Germline loops: CDR1 SGHRS, CDR2 YFSETQ. The receptor was derived from a human donor with Susac syndrome. The sample comprised CD8+ T cells from PBMCs. The chain carries TRBV5-1 and TRBJ1-2; tentative D call: TRBD1 (6 bases). In DNA, the CDR3 is TGCGCCAGCAGCTTTGGGACACACTATGGCTACACCTTC. Its translation is CASSFGTHYGYTF.